Below, 3 T cell receptor beta chains from the same sample are listed, as sequenced in a study of identical twins. In TCRdb, the 5' RACE reads were re-called with MiXCR into one record per CDR3 protein. In the table there are some 100,000 distinct CDR3 sequences, less than 6.5% of which are singletons. The sample comprised memory T cells sorted from blood. Receptors were obtained from a woman in her forties or fifties in good health.

This clonotype was seen at least ten times. This chain joins TRBV5-1 and TRBJ2-7; D remains ambiguous. Germline values: CDR1 SGHRS, CDR2 YFSETQ. This CDR3 contains 14 residues. Trimming took off 0 bases at V and 0 bases at J, with 7 bases between the two ends. The CDR3 reads CASSLDSLSYEQYF. Written as DNA, the CDR3 is TGCGCCAGCAGCTTGGACAGCCTCTCCTACGAGCAGTACTTC. The whole variable domain, filled in from reference TRBV5-1 and TRBJ2-7, reads KAGVTQTPRYLIKTRGQQVTLSCSPISGHRSVSWYQQTPGQGLQFLFEYFSETQRNKGNFPGRFSGRQFSNSRSEMNVSTLELGDSALYLCASSLDSLSYEQYFGPGTRLTVT.

This clonotype was observed many times. The V call is TRBV3-1, the J call TRBJ1-2; D is ambiguous. CDR3 length: 13 residues. Germline lookup yields CDR1 LGHDT and CDR2 YNNKEL (reference sequence). Trimming took off 3 bases at V and 4 bases at J, with 9 bases between the two ends. CDR3 loop: CASSQGFGYGYTF. For the CDR3, the DNA is TGTGCCAGCAGCCAGGGGTTCGGCTATGGCTACACCTTC.

This clonotype was seen ten or more times. J is TRBJ1-4 and V is TRBV12-3 or TRBV12-4; 8 bases map to TRBD1. With V trimmed by 5 bases and J by 7 bases, 6 bases remained unmatched. This CDR3 is built from 14 residues. In DNA form, the CDR3 reads TGTGCCAGCAGTAAGACAGGGGCGAGTGAAAAACTGTTTTTT. It specifies CASSKTGASEKLFF.